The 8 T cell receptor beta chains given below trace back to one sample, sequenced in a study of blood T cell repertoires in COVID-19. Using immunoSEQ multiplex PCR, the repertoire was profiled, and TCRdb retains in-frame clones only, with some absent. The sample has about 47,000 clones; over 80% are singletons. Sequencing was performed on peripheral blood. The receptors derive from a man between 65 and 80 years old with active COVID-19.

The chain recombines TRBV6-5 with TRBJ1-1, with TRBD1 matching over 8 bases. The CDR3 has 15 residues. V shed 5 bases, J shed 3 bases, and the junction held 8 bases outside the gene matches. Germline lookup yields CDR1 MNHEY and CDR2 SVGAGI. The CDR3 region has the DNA TGTGCCAGCAGTCGGACAGGGCCTTCGGACACTGAAGCTTTCTTT. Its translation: CASSRTGPSDTEAFF.

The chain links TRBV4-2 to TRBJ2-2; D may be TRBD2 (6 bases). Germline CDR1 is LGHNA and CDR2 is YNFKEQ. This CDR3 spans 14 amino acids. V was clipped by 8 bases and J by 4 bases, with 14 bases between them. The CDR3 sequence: CASAEGTSTGELFF. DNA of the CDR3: TGTGCCAGCGCGGAGGGTACGAGCACCGGGGAGCTGTTTTTT.

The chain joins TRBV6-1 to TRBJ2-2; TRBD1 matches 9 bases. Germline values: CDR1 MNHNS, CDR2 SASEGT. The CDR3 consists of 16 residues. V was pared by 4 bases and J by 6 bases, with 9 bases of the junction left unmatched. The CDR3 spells CASSASGTGSPGELFF. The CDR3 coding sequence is TGTGCCAGCAGTGCCTCCGGGACAGGGAGCCCCGGGGAGCTGTTTTTT.

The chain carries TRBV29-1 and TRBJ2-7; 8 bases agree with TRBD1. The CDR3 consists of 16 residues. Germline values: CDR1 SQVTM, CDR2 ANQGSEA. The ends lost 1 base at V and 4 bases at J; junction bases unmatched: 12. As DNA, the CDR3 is TGCAGCGTTGAAGGGCGACAGGGGCGCCTTGCATACGAGCAGTACTTC. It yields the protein CSVEGRQGRLAYEQYF.

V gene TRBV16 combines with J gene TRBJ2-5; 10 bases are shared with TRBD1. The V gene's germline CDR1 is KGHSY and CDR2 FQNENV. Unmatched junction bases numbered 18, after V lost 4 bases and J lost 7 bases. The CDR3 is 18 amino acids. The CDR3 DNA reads TGTGCCAGCAGCCCTCGACAGGGGGCGATATCCCAAGAGTGGACCCAGTACTTC. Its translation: CASSPRQGAISQEWTQYF.

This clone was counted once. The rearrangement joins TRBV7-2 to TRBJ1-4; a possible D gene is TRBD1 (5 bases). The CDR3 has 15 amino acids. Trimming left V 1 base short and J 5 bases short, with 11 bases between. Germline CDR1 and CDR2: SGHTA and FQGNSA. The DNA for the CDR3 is TGTGCCAGCAGCTTAGACAGGAGGGCCAATGAAAAACTGTTTTTT. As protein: CASSLDRRANEKLFF.

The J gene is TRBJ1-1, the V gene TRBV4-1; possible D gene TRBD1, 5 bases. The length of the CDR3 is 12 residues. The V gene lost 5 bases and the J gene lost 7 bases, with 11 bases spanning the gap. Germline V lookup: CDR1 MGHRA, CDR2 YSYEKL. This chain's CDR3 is CASSNWGGEAFF. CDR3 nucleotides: TGCGCCAGCAGCAACTGGGGCGGTGAAGCTTTCTTT.

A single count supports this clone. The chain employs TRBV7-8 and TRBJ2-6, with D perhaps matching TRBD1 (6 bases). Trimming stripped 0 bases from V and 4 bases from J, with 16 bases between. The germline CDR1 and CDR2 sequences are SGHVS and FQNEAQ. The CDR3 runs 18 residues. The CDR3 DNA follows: TGTGCCAGCAGCTTAGCAGGGGGTGAATCGCGCGGGGCCAACGTCCTGACTTTC. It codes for CASSLAGGESRGANVLTF.